This entry concerns a single T cell receptor (beta chain). This sample stems from a study of blood T cells in healthy people across ages. Trimming shortened V by 0 bases and J by 11 bases, and 13 bases separated the two germline ends. The CDR3 is 13 residues long. Germline V gene sequence: CDR1 MGHRA, CDR2 YSYEKL. A second PCR, run for about 7 to 11 cycles, used a sample-barcoded 5' primer plus a J-beta primer mix. Each CDR3 protein is one row after TCRdb ran MiXCR on the 5' RACE reads. The sample gives over 600,000 distinct CDR3 sequences, roughly 20% of which show up once; roughly 3.6% is in the top ten.

Sequenced: blood. The V gene is TRBV4-1, the J gene TRBJ1-1; D uncertain. This TCR was sampled from a man aged 65-85 years in good health. The CDR3 nucleotides read TGCGCCAGCAGCCAAGATAACGCACAGAGGGCTTTCTTT. Amino acids: CASSQDNAQRAFF.